The T cell receptor (beta chain) described here comes from a study of cytomegalovirus exposure and HLA in healthy donors. Study-level results: Reported findings show TCR beta sequences accurately forecast HLA-A and HLA-B alleles in most subjects. The authors later found most CMV-associated TCR beta chains appeared HLA-restricted.

Germline V lookup: CDR1 MGHRA, CDR2 YSYEKL. The CDR3 is 17 residues long. The V end lost 1 base, the J end lost 2 bases, and 15 bases lay between the germline ends. All the people who gave samples were healthy bone marrow donors. Amplification used 60 Vbeta primers and 13 Jbeta primers. Method: immunoSEQ multiplex PCR; TCRdb's copy keeps in-frame clones and lacks some. The specimen's table records more than 100,000 clones. Concerning this clone: Its antigen is as yet unknown.

The chain has TRBV4-1 and TRBJ2-1, with TRBD2 as a possible D gene (6 bases). This receptor was identified in a man younger than 30 in good health and CMV-seronegative. The source material was PBMCs. The CDR3 is CASSQGDFRGTYNEQFF. CDR3 DNA: TGCGCCAGCAGCCAAGGGGACTTTAGGGGTACCTACAATGAGCAGTTCTTC.